Below, 8 T cell receptor beta chains from the same sample are listed, as sequenced in a study of shared clonotypes between healthy human individuals. CD45RO-negative cells were positively selected for CCR7, leaving out terminally differentiated effector memory CD45RA+ cells. TCRdb's table, derived via immunoSEQ multiplex PCR, lists solely in-frame clones and lacks some. The sample contains about 2 million clones, less than 95% of which appear only once. The material sequenced was naive CD8+ T cells sorted from blood. These receptors were taken from a man between 18 and 35 years old in good health.

V is TRBV5-6 and J is TRBJ1-1; D may be TRBD1 (6 bases). The germline V and J ends were trimmed by 7 bases and 6 bases, with 19 bases remaining between them. The CDR3 totals 14 residues. Germline assignment: CDR1 SGHDT and CDR2 YYEEEE. The CDR3 nucleotides read TGTGCCAGCCACTTCAACGGGGGCGCGGCTGAAGCTTTCTTT. This sequence encodes CASHFNGGAAEAFF.

The CDR3 coding sequence is TGCGCCAGCAGCCTGGGCCCAGATACGCAGTATTTT. Translating it yields CASSLGPDTQYF. This chain links TRBV4-3 with TRBJ2-3; D not certain. The ends were cut back, 4 bases at V and 4 bases at J, with 6 bases in the middle. This CDR3 comprises 12 residues. Germline loops: CDR1 LGHNA, CDR2 YSLEER.

This CDR3 is CASSLLGPGAGELFF. In DNA form, the CDR3 reads TGTGCCAGCAGCTTGCTGGGACCTGGGGCCGGGGAGCTGTTTTTT. This sequence joins TRBV5-4 and TRBJ2-2; perhaps D is TRBD1 or TRBD2 (5 bases each). The ends were cut back, 1 base at V and 6 bases at J, with 13 bases in the middle. CDR1 SGHNT and CDR2 YYREEE come from the germline V gene (reference sequence). CDR3 length: 15 residues. The whole variable domain, filled in from reference TRBV5-4 and TRBJ2-2, reads ETGVTQSPTHLIKTRGQQVTLRCSSQSGHNTVSWYQQALGQGPQFIFQYYREEENGRGNFPPRFSGLQFPNYSSELNVNALELDDSALYLCASSLLGPGAGELFFGEGSRLTVL.

The chain has TRBV12-5 and TRBJ2-3; 7 nucleotides line up with TRBD2. The CDR3 runs 15 residues. The germline CDR1 and CDR2 sequences are LGHNT and FRNRAP. V shed 4 bases and J 3 bases; nucleotides not matched to a gene: 7. Written as DNA, the CDR3 is TGTGCTAGTGGTTACGGACTAGTTGGGACAGATACGCAGTATTTT. Its protein is CASGYGLVGTDTQYF.

The genes are TRBV30 and TRBJ1-1; D perhaps matches TRBD1 (5 bases). The CDR3 loop spans 14 amino acids. V was pared by 3 bases and J by 1 base, with 12 bases between. Germline CDR1 GTSNPN, CDR2 SVGIG (reference sequence). CDR3 loop: CAWSGGQRNTEAFF. The CDR3, as DNA: TGTGCCTGGAGCGGAGGACAACGGAACACTGAAGCTTTCTTT.

This chain uses TRBV7-2 with TRBJ1-1; a possible D gene is TRBD1 (5 bases). V lost 5 bases to trimming and J lost 1 base, with 14 bases between them. Germline CDR1 SGHTA, CDR2 FQGNSA. The CDR3 has 15 residues. CDR3 coding DNA: TGTGCCAGCAGCGCGAGCGGGGCCCCGAACACTGAAGCTTTCTTT. This translates into CASSASGAPNTEAFF.

V usage is TRBV7-9 and J usage is TRBJ1-2; TRBD1 agrees at 10 bases. Per the germline V gene, CDR1 is SEHNR and CDR2 is FQNEAQ (reference sequence). V dropped 8 bases and J dropped 7; count of bases not matched to a gene: 10. CDR3 length: 14 residues. CDR3 coding DNA: TGTGCCAGCGGGCAACCGGGACAGGGGAGTGGCTACACCTTC. It specifies CASGQPGQGSGYTF.

The chain recombines TRBV29-1 with TRBJ1-1; no firm D call. Germline V CDR1 and CDR2: SQVTM, ANQGSEA. The CDR3 totals 12 residues. The V end lost 0 bases, the J end lost 5 bases, and 7 bases lay between the germline ends. DNA of the CDR3: TGCAGCGTTGAAGACACAAGGACTGAAGCTTTCTTT. The encoded protein is CSVEDTRTEAFF.